The entry below gives a single T cell receptor beta chain sequence along with its context. This specimen comes from a study of blood T cell repertoires in COVID-19. Across the whole study: The United States, Italy and Spain supplied acute and convalescent COVID-19 samples.

Authors' data handling: Scientists estimated how many nucleated cells there were by amplifying reference gene primers. Clones were read by immunoSEQ multiplex PCR, and TCRdb kept only the in-frame ones, dropping some. The V and J calls and clone size are taken from that table; D and trimming were inferred from the DNA. The sample includes tens of thousands of clones, approximately 80% of them seen just once. CDR3 length: 17 amino acids. Germline trimming cut 3 bases from V and 1 base from J; bases unmatched to any gene: 12. Per the germline V gene, CDR1 is MDHEN and CDR2 is SYDVKM. The chain recombines TRBV28 with TRBJ2-7; 7 nucleotides line up with TRBD1. The origin of this receptor is an older woman with acute or convalescent COVID-19. Sequenced sample: peripheral blood. CDR3 residues: CASSFTLQGPGSYEQYF. CDR3 DNA: TGTGCCAGCAGTTTTACCCTACAGGGGCCGGGGTCCTACGAGCAGTACTTC.